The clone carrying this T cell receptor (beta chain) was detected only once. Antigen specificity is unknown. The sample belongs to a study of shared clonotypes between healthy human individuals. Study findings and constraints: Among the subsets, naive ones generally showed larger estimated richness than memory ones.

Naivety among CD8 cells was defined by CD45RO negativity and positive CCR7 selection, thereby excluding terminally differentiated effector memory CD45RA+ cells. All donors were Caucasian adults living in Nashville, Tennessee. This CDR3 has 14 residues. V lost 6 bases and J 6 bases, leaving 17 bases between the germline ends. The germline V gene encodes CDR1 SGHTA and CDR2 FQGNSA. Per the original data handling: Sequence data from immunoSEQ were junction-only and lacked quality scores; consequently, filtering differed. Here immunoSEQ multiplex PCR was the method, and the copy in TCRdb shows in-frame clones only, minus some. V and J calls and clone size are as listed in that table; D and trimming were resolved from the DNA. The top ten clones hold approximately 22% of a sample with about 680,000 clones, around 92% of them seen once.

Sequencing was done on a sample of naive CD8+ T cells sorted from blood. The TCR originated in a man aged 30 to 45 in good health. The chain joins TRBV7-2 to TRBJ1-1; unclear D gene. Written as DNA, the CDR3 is TGTGCCAGCAGACCGCCCCGGGGTGGTTCTGAAGCTTTCTTT. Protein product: CASRPPRGGSEAFF.